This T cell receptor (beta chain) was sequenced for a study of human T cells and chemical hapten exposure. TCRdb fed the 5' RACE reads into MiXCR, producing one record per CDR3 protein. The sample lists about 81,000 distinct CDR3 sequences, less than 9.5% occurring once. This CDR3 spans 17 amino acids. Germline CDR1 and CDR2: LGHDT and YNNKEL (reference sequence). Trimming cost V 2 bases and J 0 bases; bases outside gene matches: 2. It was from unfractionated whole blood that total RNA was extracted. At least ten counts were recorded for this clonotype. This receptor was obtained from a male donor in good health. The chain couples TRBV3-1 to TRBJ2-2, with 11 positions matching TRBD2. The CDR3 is CASSQQTSGTNTGELFF. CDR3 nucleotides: TGTGCCAGCAGCCAACAGACTAGCGGGACGAACACCGGGGAGCTGTTTTTT.